This T cell receptor (beta chain) originates from a study of cytomegalovirus exposure and HLA in healthy donors. Comment on this clone: The antigen remains unidentified.

With 5 bases removed from V and 6 bases from J, the gap between germline ends came to 11 bases. Germline-derived CDR1 and CDR2 are MNHEY and SVGAGI. This CDR3 is 13 amino acids long. Whole-study results and caveats: Most of the TCR beta V segments (in an earlier analysis) were productive either about 87% or about 30% of the time. Sequencing likely generated an artifact that appeared as a cluster of highly shared sequence variants.

Vbeta (60) and Jbeta (13) primers were used in the PCR. Using immunoSEQ multiplex PCR, the repertoire was profiled, and TCRdb retains in-frame clones only, with some absent. This sample has about 230,000 clones, with roughly 73% found just once. The source is a boy aged 10-17 years in good health and CMV-seronegative. This chain connects TRBV6-5 to TRBJ2-1; perhaps TRBD1 as D (6 bases). The sample taken for sequencing was PBMCs. This chain's CDR3 is CASSQGQPNEQFF. CDR3 DNA: TGTGCCAGCAGTCAAGGACAGCCCAATGAGCAGTTCTTC.